The source of this TCR beta chain is a study of blood T cell repertoires in COVID-19 (dated by TCRdb to the early 2020s). Some background on the complete study: Samples covering the acute and convalescent phases of COVID-19 were provided by collaborators in the United States, Italy and Spain. The prospective study material was composed of cDNA or gDNA derived from T cells, B-cell-depleted T cells, or PBMCs. The dataset comprised deeply sampled blood TCRbeta repertoires from subjects exposed to, actively infected with, or recovered from COVID-19. The repertoires were made available in a free public database intended to serve as a resource for research on the immune response to SARS-CoV-2. Samples were obtained from the ongoing ImmuneRACE study (first 160 participants) and from 1,000 to 1,500 subjects provided by 6 global collaborators. A de-identified subject ID, COVID-19 status, age in years and sex were almost always included in the sample metadata. Where available, HLA class I and class II types were obtained from metadata supplied by the sample provider rather than from assay-based typing.

Worth noting for this clone: Its target antigen remains unknown. No much larger clonotype is one base removed from it; base qualities were not supplied.

The immunoSEQ Assay, a bias-controlled multiplex PCR, was used to amplify TCRbeta CDR3 regions from genomic DNA. In the original analysis: Nucleated cell counts per sample were estimated from amplification of reference gene primers within the assay. To quantify the absolute abundance of each unique TCRbeta CDR3 rearrangement, sequence reads were collapsed and filtered. Productive Simpson clonality was computed per sample as the square root of Simpson's diversity index over productive rearrangements. TCRdb took this table from immuneACCESS and kept in-frame rearrangements with V and J called. Such tables lack part of the clones; where checked against another copy, unresolved V genes explain under half of the gap, and the rest is unexplained. V and J calls plus clone size are reproduced from that table; the DNA served to infer D and trimming. Here the sample has over 90,000 clones; around 87% occur a single time. The top ten clonotypes cover about 2.9% of the sample.

The collaborating institutions used their own protocols to collect whole blood in K2EDTA tubes. Collaborator samples were shipped for TCRbeta analysis as frozen whole blood, isolated PBMCs, or DNA extracted from either sample type. CDR1 and CDR2 are drawn from the germline V gene: SGHRS, YFSETQ. The CDR3 starts with the cysteine, ends with the phenylalanine, and has 14 residues. This entry keeps only the CDR3 DNA: 42 bases, framed from base 1. Compared with germline, V lacks 3 bases and J lacks 7 bases; bases without a gene match: 4. Broad study findings and their caveats: The amount of clinical and demographic metadata varied by source and participant and was provided uncurated.

The receptor was derived from a man aged 45-65 years with active or convalescent COVID-19. The receptor chain draws on TRBV5-1 and TRBJ1-4, and 9 junction bases match TRBD1. The sequenced material came from peripheral blood. The CDR3 corresponds to CASSSQGAPEKLFF. The base sequence is TGCGCCAGCAGCTCACAGGGGGCGCCTGAAAAACTGTTTTTT.